One sample yielded the 2 T cell receptor beta chains listed below, sequenced in a study of cytomegalovirus exposure and HLA in healthy donors. PCR used 60 Vbeta primers and 13 Jbeta primers. Generated by immunoSEQ multiplex PCR, the TCRdb table keeps only in-frame clones and is missing some. The sample lists about 88,000 clones; 80% to 90% were seen once. Sequenced: PBMCs. The receptors shown here come from a man aged 18 to 30 in good health and CMV-seronegative.

This clone has only a few counts. The chain recombines TRBV2 with TRBJ2-4, with D tentatively TRBD1 (5 bases). CDR3 size: 14 residues. The V end lost 4 bases, the J end lost 6 bases, and 13 bases lay between the germline ends. Germline V lookup: CDR1 SNHLY, CDR2 FYNNEI. DNA for the CDR3: TGTGCCAGCAGTGTCCGGCCTCAGGGAAACATTCAGTACTTC. Its translation: CASSVRPQGNIQYF. The whole variable domain, filled in from reference TRBV2 and TRBJ2-4, reads EPEVTQTPSHQVTQMGQEVILRCVPISNHLYFYWYRQILGQKVEFLVSFYNNEISEKSEIFDDQFSVERPDGSNFTLKIRSTKLEDSAMYFCASSVRPQGNIQYFGAGTRLSVL.

The V gene is TRBV5-4, the J gene TRBJ2-3, with 8 bases lining up with TRBD2. This CDR3 spans 17 amino acids. In germline, CDR1 is SGHNT, CDR2 YYREEE (reference sequence). V gave up 0 bases and J gave up 4 bases; unmatched junction bases: 10. CDR3 protein: CASSLGVGLVGSDTQYF. The CDR3 DNA follows: TGTGCCAGCAGCTTGGGTGTGGGACTAGTCGGGTCAGATACGCAGTATTTT.